The 28 T cell receptor beta chains listed next were all sequenced from one sample in a study of cytomegalovirus exposure and HLA in healthy donors. The PCR employed 60 Vbeta primers together with 13 Jbeta primers. The table came from immunoSEQ multiplex PCR; TCRdb's copy has only in-frame clones and leaves some out. The table records about 150,000 clones, about 72% of them present only once. The sequenced material came from PBMCs. The receptors were gathered from a man aged 35-49 years in good health and CMV-seronegative.

V gene TRBV6-5 combines with J gene TRBJ2-2, with D maybe TRBD1 (5 bases). Trimming removed 6 bases at V and 3 bases at J, with 11 bases between. This CDR3 spans 14 amino acids. CDR1 and CDR2 from the germline V gene are MNHEY and SVGAGI. In DNA, the CDR3 is TGTGCCAGCAGCCCCGACAGAGACACCGGGGAGCTGTTTTTT. This sequence encodes CASSPDRDTGELFF.

This rearrangement joins TRBV7-2 to TRBJ2-5, with TRBD2 identical over 10 bases. V was clipped by 3 bases and J by 5 bases; unmatched bases: 9. This CDR3 has 16 residues. Germline loops: CDR1 SGHTA, CDR2 FQGNSA. The CDR3 bases are TGTGCCAGCAGCTTTCTAGCGGGGGCTCGGGGGGAGACCCAGTACTTC. The encoded protein is CASSFLAGARGETQYF. Full variable domain (remainder filled in from reference TRBV7-2 and TRBJ2-5): GAGVSQSPSNKVTEKGKDVELRCDPISGHTALYWYRQSLGQGLEFLIYFQGNSAPDKSGLPSDRFSAERTGGSVSTLTIQRTQQEDSAVYLCASSFLAGARGETQYFGPGTRLLVL.

The chain links TRBV5-1 to TRBJ2-7; D gene ambiguous. The ends were cut back, 2 bases at V and 0 bases at J, with 12 bases in the middle. This CDR3 contains 15 residues. The germline CDR1 and CDR2 sequences are SGHRS and YFSETQ. This CDR3 is CASSFDAASSYEQYF. DNA of the CDR3: TGCGCCAGCAGCTTCGATGCGGCCTCCTCCTACGAGCAGTACTTC.

The rearrangement links TRBV6-5 to TRBJ2-7, with D perhaps TRBD1 (5 bases). There are 13 residues in the CDR3. From germline, CDR1 is MNHEY and CDR2 SVGAGI. V was pared by 5 bases and J by 4 bases, with 12 bases between. The CDR3 bases are TGTGCCAGCAGTCAAAGCGACAGATACGAGCAGTACTTC. It is translated as CASSQSDRYEQYF.

The rearrangement uses TRBV2 and TRBJ2-5; 9 nucleotides line up with TRBD1. The CDR3 covers 15 residues. Germline trimming cut 3 bases from V and 11 bases from J; bases unmatched to any gene: 13. The germline CDR1 and CDR2 sequences are SNHLY and FYNNEI. CDR3 nucleotide sequence: TGTGCCAGCAGTGAGCAGGGACAGGGAACGAAGGAGCAGTACTTC. Translated: CASSEQGQGTKEQYF.

This clone was recorded a few times. The chain uses TRBV6-5 and TRBJ2-1, with D possibly TRBD1 on 5 matching bases. The CDR3 runs 13 residues. Germline loops: CDR1 MNHEY, CDR2 SVGAGI. Trimming pared 6 bases from V and 5 bases from J, leaving 11 bases between. The chain's CDR3 is CASSLLRDNEQFF. As DNA, the CDR3 is TGTGCCAGCAGCCTTCTCAGGGACAATGAGCAGTTCTTC.

The chain carries TRBV6-1 and TRBJ1-5; 10 bases fit TRBD1. Germline V gene lookup returns CDR1 MNHNS and CDR2 SASEGT. The CDR3 consists of 13 residues. Germline trimming cut 6 bases from V and 7 bases from J; bases unmatched to any gene: 3. CDR3 sequence: CASSQDRGQPQHF. CDR3 sequence (DNA): TGTGCCAGCAGCCAGGACAGGGGGCAGCCCCAGCATTTT.

In this sample, this clone is medium-sized. The CDR3 here is CATAGVGQPQHF. CDR3 coding DNA: TGTGCCACCGCAGGGGTCGGTCAGCCCCAGCATTTT. The rearrangement uses TRBV19 and TRBJ1-5; possible D gene TRBD1, 6 bases. Germline values: CDR1 LNHDA, CDR2 SQIVND (reference sequence). V was trimmed by 10 bases and J by 6 bases, leaving 13 bases between them. The CDR3 sequence is 12 residues long.

The chain's CDR3 is CARGGLAGRYEQYF. The CDR3, as DNA: TGTGCCAGAGGAGGACTAGCGGGAAGATACGAGCAGTACTTC. V usage is TRBV6-5 and J usage is TRBJ2-7, with TRBD2 identical over 12 bases. This CDR3 is 14 amino acids long. Trimming at V came to 9 bases and at J to 4 bases, leaving 7 bases not matched to a gene. Per germline, CDR1 MNHEY and CDR2 SVGAGI.

This clone was detected a few times. The chain carries TRBV6-5 and TRBJ2-7; 9 bases align to TRBD1. The CDR3 is made up of 15 amino acids. The J segment lost 3 bases and the V segment lost 2 bases, leaving 5 bases of the junction unmatched. Germline V CDR1 and CDR2: MNHEY, SVGAGI. The CDR3 region is CASSYRAGQGYEQYF. The DNA of the CDR3 is TGTGCCAGCAGTTACAGAGCGGGACAGGGCTACGAGCAGTACTTC.

In this sample, this clone turned up once. The chain uses TRBV10-2 and TRBJ2-7, with D hard to call. CDR1 WSHSY and CDR2 SAAADI come from the germline V gene. There are 12 residues in the CDR3. V lost 4 bases, J lost 3 bases, and 7 bases lay in between. The CDR3 bases are TGCGCCAGCAGTGTGTCCCTCTACGAGCAGTACTTC. It encodes CASSVSLYEQYF.

The chain links TRBV5-4 to TRBJ1-1; D call uncertain. Germline V gene sequence: CDR1 SGHNT, CDR2 YYREEE (reference sequence). Trimming pared 0 bases from V and 1 base from J, leaving 13 bases between. The length of the CDR3 is 16 residues. Here the CDR3 reads CASSLEQVSPNTEAFF. The CDR3 DNA sequence: TGTGCCAGCAGCTTGGAGCAGGTAAGCCCGAACACTGAAGCTTTCTTT. Based on the CDR3 plus reference TRBV5-4 and TRBJ1-1, the full variable domain is ETGVTQSPTHLIKTRGQQVTLRCSSQSGHNTVSWYQQALGQGPQFIFQYYREEENGRGNFPPRFSGLQFPNYSSELNVNALELDDSALYLCASSLEQVSPNTEAFFGQGTRLTVV.

The chain employs TRBV28 and TRBJ2-7; 10 positions match TRBD1. V lost 2 bases, J lost 5 bases, and 6 bases stayed unmatched. Per germline, CDR1 MDHEN and CDR2 SYDVKM. The CDR3 runs to 15 residues. The CDR3 DNA sequence: TGTGCCAGCAGTTTACCAGGGACAGGGGTCCACGAGCAGTACTTC. It is translated as CASSLPGTGVHEQYF. The variable domain in full, with the rest retrieved from reference TRBV28 and TRBJ2-7, is DVKVTQSSRYLVKRTGEKVFLECVQDMDHENMFWYRQDPGLGLRLIYFSYDVKMKEKGDIPEGYSVSREKKERFSLILESASTNQTSMYLCASSLPGTGVHEQYFGPGTRLTVT.

This rearrangement joins TRBV6-5 to TRBJ2-3; TRBD2 aligns across 8 bases. The CDR3 runs 14 residues. Trimming removed 10 bases from V and 3 bases from J; junction bases left unmatched: 9. CDR1 is MNHEY, CDR2 SVGAGI, per germline. In DNA, the CDR3 is TGTGCCACGAACCGGGGGGGGGCGACAGATACGCAGTATTTT. Translated: CATNRGGATDTQYF.

This rearrangement joins TRBV2 to TRBJ1-1, with 8 positions matching TRBD1. The germline V gene encodes CDR1 SNHLY and CDR2 FYNNEI. CDR3 length: 15 residues. The V gene end was trimmed by 5 bases and the J gene end by 6 bases; junction bases not matched to a gene: 11. For the CDR3, the DNA is TGTGCCAGCAGTAGAATAGGACAGGGAAACCCTGAAGCTTTCTTT. This encodes CASSRIGQGNPEAFF.

This clone was observed a handful of times. The rearrangement joins TRBV30 to TRBJ2-7; TRBD1 aligns across 8 bases. Trimming removed 0 bases from V and 0 bases from J; junction bases left unmatched: 4. This CDR3 is built from 15 residues. Germline V lookup: CDR1 GTSNPN, CDR2 SVGIG (reference sequence). CDR3 in amino acids: CAWSVGGTGSYEQYF. CDR3 coding DNA: TGTGCCTGGAGTGTAGGTGGGACAGGCTCCTACGAGCAGTACTTC. Full variable domain (remainder filled in from reference TRBV30 and TRBJ2-7): SQTIHQWPATLVQPVGSPLSLECTVEGTSNPNLYWYRQAAGRGLQLLFYSVGIGQISSEVPQNLSASRPQDRQFILSSKKLLLSDSGFYLCAWSVGGTGSYEQYFGPGTRLTVT.

Only one count was recorded for this clone. The chain is built from TRBV4-3 and TRBJ2-3; 10 bases match TRBD2. The CDR3 consists of 16 residues. V was pared by 0 bases and J by 6 bases, with 6 bases of the junction left unmatched. In germline, CDR1 is LGHNA, CDR2 YSLEER. CDR3 amino acids: CASSQDGGSGRDTQYF. CDR3 sequence (DNA): TGCGCCAGCAGCCAAGATGGGGGTAGCGGGAGGGATACGCAGTATTTT.

The J gene is TRBJ2-7, the V gene TRBV27; 7 bases line up with TRBD2. The CDR3 totals 14 residues. Germline loops: CDR1 MNHEY, CDR2 SMNVEV (reference sequence). J was trimmed by 2 bases and V by 6 bases; bases with no gene match: 7. The CDR3: CASRAGAGAYEQYF. Here the CDR3 DNA reads TGTGCCAGCAGGGCCGGGGCGGGAGCCTACGAGCAGTACTTC.

This chain connects TRBV5-1 to TRBJ1-1; a possible D gene is TRBD1 (6 bases). Germline lookup yields CDR1 SGHRS and CDR2 YFSETQ. The CDR3 is 14 amino acids. Trimming left V 0 bases short and J 11 bases short, with 17 bases between. The CDR3 bases are TGCGCCAGCAGCTTGGAGGTGGGGGCCCCGAGCGCTTTCTTT. Translation gives CASSLEVGAPSAFF.

Details on this clone: An end of the junction differs from the germline gene, which may be a read error. The sample has other DNA sequences that encode this CDR3 too. This chain joins TRBV6-5 and TRBJ1-4; perhaps TRBD1 as D (5 bases). The CDR3 consists of 14 residues. In germline, CDR1 is MNHEY, CDR2 SVGAGI. The CDR3: CASSYSGTNEKLFF. CDR3 DNA sequence: TGTGCCAGCAGTTACTCCGGGACTAATGAAAAACTGTTCTTT.

The rearrangement uses TRBV11-2 and TRBJ2-3; D may be TRBD1 (5 bases). Per the germline V gene, CDR1 is SGHAT and CDR2 is FQNNGV. V lost 5 bases and J lost 3, with 15 bases in between. This CDR3 comprises 15 residues. CDR3 sequence: CASSLGASWTDTQYF. In DNA form, the CDR3 reads TGTGCCAGCAGCCTTGGGGCATCATGGACAGATACGCAGTATTTT.

This sequence joins TRBV5-1 and TRBJ1-3, with TRBD1 matching 11 bases. The CDR3 is 16 amino acids. CDR1 and CDR2 from the germline V gene are SGHRS and YFSETQ. The V gene end was trimmed by 4 bases and the J gene end by 0 bases; junction bases not matched to a gene: 3. The DNA of the CDR3 is TGCGCCAGCAGCCCGGACAGGGGGCTCTCTGGAAACACCATATATTTT. Protein: CASSPDRGLSGNTIYF.

The chain carries TRBV27 and TRBJ1-6, with D unresolved. CDR1 and CDR2 (germline): MNHEY, SMNVEV (reference sequence). The CDR3 runs to 16 residues. Trimming removed 2 bases at V and 3 bases at J, with 11 bases between. The CDR3 DNA is TGTGCCAGCAGTTTACTTACTAAGGACTATAATTCACCCCTCCACTTT. Its protein is CASSLLTKDYNSPLHF.

This clone was seen once. The rearrangement joins TRBV10-3 to TRBJ1-2; 11 nucleotides line up with TRBD1. The CDR3 consists of 13 residues. V lost 5 bases and J lost 10; bases outside the gene matches: 6. Germline CDR1 and CDR2: ENHRY and SYGVKD. CDR3 sequence (DNA): TGTGCCATCAGTCCCACGGACAGGGGGCTCTACACCTTC. It yields the protein CAISPTDRGLYTF.

This clone was recorded a few times. The chain uses TRBV5-5 and TRBJ2-7; 9 nucleotides align to TRBD1. V trimming: 7 bases; J trimming: 6 bases; junction bases outside the gene matches: 11. This CDR3 has 14 residues. Looked up from germline, CDR1 is SGHKS and CDR2 is YYEKEE (reference sequence). The CDR3 bases are TGTGCCAGCGTGATTGGACAGGGGAGATTCGAGCAGTACTTC. Translation: CASVIGQGRFEQYF.

The V and J genes are TRBV19 and TRBJ1-1; 8 nucleotides match TRBD1. In germline, CDR1 is LNHDA, CDR2 SQIVND (reference sequence). The CDR3 spans 15 residues. After removal of 1 base from V and 3 bases from J, the junction contained 4 bases not matched to a gene. The CDR3 nucleotides are TGTGCCAGTAGTATAGGAACAGGGGGGGACACTGAAGCTTTCTTT. This codes for CASSIGTGGDTEAFF.

The V gene is TRBV5-4, the J gene TRBJ1-4; no clear D. V lost 3 bases to trimming and J lost 3 bases, with 3 bases between them. Per germline, CDR1 SGHNT and CDR2 YYREEE (reference sequence). The CDR3 is 12 amino acids. The DNA of the CDR3 is TGTGCCAGCAGCTCTCCTAATGAAAAACTGTTTTTT. Protein: CASSSPNEKLFF.

V usage is TRBV9 and J usage is TRBJ1-5; D possibly corresponds to TRBD1 (6 bases). The length of the CDR3 is 15 residues. V lost 4 bases to trimming and J lost 1 base, with 12 bases between them. Germline CDR1 is SGDLS and CDR2 is YYNGEE. CDR3 protein: CASSKQGSSNQPQHF. CDR3 sequence (DNA): TGTGCCAGCAGCAAACAGGGTTCGAGCAATCAGCCCCAGCATTTT.